This T cell receptor (beta chain) was sequenced in a study of T cell repertoires in cytomegalovirus infection (dated by TCRdb to between 2019 and 2020). In the study overall: Donor HLA type was relevant to the analysis, as public TCR beta signatures indicated carriage of CMV infection together with the matching HLA type.

This clonotype has at least ten counts. The clone's antigen remains unknown. No much larger clone exists at a distance of one base, and base qualities are not known. Sequenced using an Illumina HiSeq 1500. TCRdb trimmed public reads at Q25 via fastp, called clones via MiXCR and kept in-frame beta chains. Every CDR3 protein is listed once, alongside the most common genes and DNA of its rows. Within this sample are 150,000 to 200,000 distinct CDR3 sequences, with approximately 14% of them counted one time only. 25% to 30% of the sample is held by the ten biggest clonotypes. What the authors observed across the whole study: Carriers of CMV infection plus the relevant HLA type were discriminated by the cumulative frequency of public TCR beta family members in the study cohort and in an independent roughly 380-donor cohort. The ex vivo response was dominated by HLA-C-restricted CMV-specific TCR beta clonotypes, and the single most frequent clonotype in two of eight donors was supplied by these HLA-C-restricted clonotypes.

From cysteine to phenylalanine, the CDR3 is 15 amino acids long. Only the CDR3 portion is preserved as DNA: 45 bases, with reading frame beginning at the first base. V is reduced by 2 bases and J by 3 bases, leaving a spacing of 14 bases between them. CDR1 and CDR2, looked up from the germline V gene, are SGHTA and FQGNSA. The V and J segments used are TRBV7-2 and TRBJ2-7; the D region possibly corresponds to TRBD1 (5 bases align). This sequence originates from a human donor in good health (CMV status not recorded). Some clones in this sample may be carry-over from other donors' samples. The sequencing sample was made of PBMCs. Here is the DNA: TGTGCCAGCAGCTTACTAGGGGCTAAACTCTACGAGCAGTACTTC. This encodes CASSLLGAKLYEQYF.